This record concerns one T cell receptor (beta chain) sequence. Original data processing: Using reference gene primer amplification, nucleated cell counts were estimated. Clones were read by immunoSEQ multiplex PCR, and TCRdb kept only the in-frame ones, dropping some. The V and J calls and clone size were taken over from that table, and D and trimming were inferred from the DNA. The data contain roughly 72,000 clones, about 80% of them seen just once; the ten biggest clones take up 15% to 20%. This sample is part of a study of blood T cell repertoires in COVID-19. For the study at large: The United States, Italy and Spain were the sources of the acute and convalescent COVID-19 samples. Sample material is recorded as cDNA or gDNA derived from T cells, B-cell-depleted T cells, or PBMCs.

This CDR3 contains 16 residues. V lost 5 bases and J 0 bases, leaving 11 bases between the germline ends. CDR1 is LNHDA and CDR2 is SQIVND in the germline V gene (reference sequence). The sequenced sample consisted of peripheral blood. The genes are TRBV19 and TRBJ2-6, with a tentative D call TRBD2 (5 bases). This receptor was obtained from a man in his 70s who had recovered from COVID-19. This chain's CDR3 is CASSPGKTSGANVLTF. The DNA of the CDR3 is TGTGCCAGTAGTCCGGGAAAAACCTCTGGGGCCAACGTCCTGACTTTC.